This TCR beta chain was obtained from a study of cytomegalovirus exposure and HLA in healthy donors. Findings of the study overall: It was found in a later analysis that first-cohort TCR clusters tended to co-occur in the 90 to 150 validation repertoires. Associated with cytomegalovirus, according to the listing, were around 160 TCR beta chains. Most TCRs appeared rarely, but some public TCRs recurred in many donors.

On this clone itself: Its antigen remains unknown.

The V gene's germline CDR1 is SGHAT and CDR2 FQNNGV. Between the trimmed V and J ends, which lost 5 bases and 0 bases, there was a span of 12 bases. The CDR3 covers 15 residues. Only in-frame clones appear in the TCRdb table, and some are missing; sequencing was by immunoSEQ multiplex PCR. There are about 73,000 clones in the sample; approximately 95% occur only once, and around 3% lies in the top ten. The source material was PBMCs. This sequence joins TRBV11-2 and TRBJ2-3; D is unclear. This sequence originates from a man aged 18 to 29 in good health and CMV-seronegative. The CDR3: CASSLRGYSTDTQYF. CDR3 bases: TGTGCCAGCAGCCTTCGCGGCTACAGCACAGATACGCAGTATTTT.